This note documents a single TCR beta chain sequence. This entry is derived from a study of blood T cell repertoires in COVID-19. The wider study: Sites across the United States, Italy and Spain contributed samples from acute and convalescent COVID-19. In each case, the material was cDNA or gDNA derived from T cells, B-cell-depleted T cells, or PBMCs.

Under the authors' procedure: Reference gene primers were amplified, and this amplification served to estimate nucleated cell counts. The assay was immunoSEQ multiplex PCR, and TCRdb's table has in-frame clones only and misses some. V, J and clone size reflect that table, while D and trimming were determined from the DNA. The table records 80,000 to 130,000 clones, around 90% of them present only once. V dropped 1 base and J dropped 2 bases, with 11 bases sitting between them. Looked up from germline, CDR1 is MDHEN and CDR2 is SYDVKM. CDR3 size: 15 residues. The TCR originated in a woman aged 55-69 years with acute or convalescent COVID-19. This rearrangement joins TRBV28 to TRBJ1-2; maybe TRBD1 (5 bases). The material sequenced was peripheral blood. In DNA, the CDR3 is TGTGCCAGCAGTTTATTCTTGGACAACAACTATGGCTACACCTTC. Its translation: CASSLFLDNNYGYTF.